This T cell receptor (beta chain) was sequenced for a study of blood T cell repertoires in COVID-19. A single count supports this clone. In germline, CDR1 is MDHEN, CDR2 SYDVKM. Trimming took off 8 bases at V and 4 bases at J, with 11 bases between the two ends. This CDR3 contains 13 residues. The table came from immunoSEQ multiplex PCR; TCRdb's copy has only in-frame clones and leaves some out. The sample consists of approximately 170,000 clones, over 80% of them appearing once. This receptor was obtained from a woman aged 45-65 years who had recovered from COVID-19. The sample taken for sequencing was PBMCs or T cells enriched from blood (not recorded which). The rearrangement uses TRBV28 and TRBJ1-4; no definite D call. The CDR3 region is CASYDWLNEKLFF. DNA for the CDR3: TGTGCCAGCTATGACTGGCTTAATGAAAAACTGTTTTTT. The whole variable domain, remainder taken from reference TRBV28 and TRBJ1-4, is DVKVTQSSRYLVKRTGEKVFLECVQDMDHENMFWYRQDPGLGLRLIYFSYDVKMKEKGDIPEGYSVSREKKERFSLILESASTNQTSMYLCASYDWLNEKLFFGSGTQLSVL.